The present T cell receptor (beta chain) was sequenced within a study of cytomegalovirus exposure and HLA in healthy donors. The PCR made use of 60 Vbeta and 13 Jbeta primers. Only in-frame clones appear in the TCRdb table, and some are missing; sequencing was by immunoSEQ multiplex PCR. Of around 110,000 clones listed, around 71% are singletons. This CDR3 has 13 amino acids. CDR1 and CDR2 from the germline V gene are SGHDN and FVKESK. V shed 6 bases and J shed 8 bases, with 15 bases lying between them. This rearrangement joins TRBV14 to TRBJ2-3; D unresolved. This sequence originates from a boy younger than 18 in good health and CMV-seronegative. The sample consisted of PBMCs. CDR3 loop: CASSSSLPVTQYF. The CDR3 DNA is TGTGCCAGCAGTTCAAGTCTGCCGGTTACGCAGTATTTT.